The sequence of this T cell receptor (beta chain) was determined in a study of T cells in tuberculosis. This CDR3 is 13 amino acids long. Germline loops: CDR1 SEHNR, CDR2 FQNEAQ (reference sequence). Trimming cost V 5 bases and J 3 bases, with 10 bases left between them. This clone was seen a handful of times. Some clones are missing from TCRdb's copy, which holds only in-frame ones; the method was immunoSEQ multiplex PCR. The data hold 50,000 to 65,000 clones, with approximately 86% observed a single time. Sorting used thawed, overnight-rested PBMC stained with anti-CD3, a viability dye and GMM-loaded CD1B tetramer. CD1B tetramers were loaded with Rhodococcus equi-derived C32 glucose monomycolate.

The chain combines TRBV7-9 with TRBJ1-1; TRBD1 is a possible D gene (6 bases). The TCR originated in an adult woman with latent tuberculosis. The sequenced material came from CD1b-GMM tetramer-negative cells sorted from PBMCs. CDR3 residues: CASSPKGDTEAFF. The CDR3, as DNA: TGTGCCAGCAGCCCGAAGGGGGACACTGAAGCTTTCTTT.